This T cell receptor (beta chain) was sequenced in a study of blood T cell repertoires in COVID-19. Study-level background: The study drew acute and convalescent COVID-19 samples from the United States, Italy and Spain. PBMCs, B-cell-depleted T cells, or T cells provided the cDNA or gDNA that made up the material.

In the original workflow: Nucleated cell number was recorded as an estimate derived from reference gene primer amplification. Method: immunoSEQ multiplex PCR; TCRdb's copy keeps in-frame clones and lacks some. V and J calls plus clone size are reproduced from that table; the DNA served to infer D and trimming. The repertoire holds 140,000 to 150,000 clones, with approximately 84% as singletons. This sequence was found in a woman aged 55-69 years with acute or convalescent COVID-19. Source material: peripheral blood.

The CDR3 protein is CASKGAVNIQYF. Written as DNA, the CDR3 is TGTGCTTCGAAGGGGGCCGTAAACATTCAGTACTTC. This chain uses TRBV7-9 with TRBJ2-4; TRBD1 agrees at 7 bases. This CDR3 contains 12 residues. The V gene's germline CDR1 is SEHNR and CDR2 FQNEAQ (reference sequence).